This T cell receptor beta chain was identified during a study of neurological immune-mediated disorders. Notes on the study in general: The repertoires of 18 of 34 multiple sclerosis patients were placed by phylogenetic grouping in a single related-CDR3 cluster, which may be a signature. Neither clinical nor MRI features were associated with the multiple sclerosis repertoire cluster. Multiple sclerosis was found to have the least TCR clonal expansion, below healthy controls, and HTLV-1-associated myelopathy the most.

The CDR3 spans 12 residues. V was pared by 5 bases and J by 2 bases, with 6 bases between. Germline V gives CDR1 MDHEN, CDR2 SYDVKM. This clonotype was seen ten or more times. Its antigen is unknown. A single run covered 15-18 subjects with over 180 million TCR-beta sequences. TCRdb re-analysed the 5' RACE reads in MiXCR, keeping a single row per CDR3 protein. Here the sample spans 65,000 to 85,000 distinct CDR3 sequences, roughly 3.1% being singletons. V usage is TRBV28 and J usage is TRBJ2-5; D ambiguous. The receptor comes from a woman between 45 and 60 years old with multiple sclerosis. The specimen sequenced was PBMCs. CDR3 nucleotide sequence: TGTGCCAGCAGTATCCTACAAGAGACCCAGTACTTC. Protein sequence: CASSILQETQYF.